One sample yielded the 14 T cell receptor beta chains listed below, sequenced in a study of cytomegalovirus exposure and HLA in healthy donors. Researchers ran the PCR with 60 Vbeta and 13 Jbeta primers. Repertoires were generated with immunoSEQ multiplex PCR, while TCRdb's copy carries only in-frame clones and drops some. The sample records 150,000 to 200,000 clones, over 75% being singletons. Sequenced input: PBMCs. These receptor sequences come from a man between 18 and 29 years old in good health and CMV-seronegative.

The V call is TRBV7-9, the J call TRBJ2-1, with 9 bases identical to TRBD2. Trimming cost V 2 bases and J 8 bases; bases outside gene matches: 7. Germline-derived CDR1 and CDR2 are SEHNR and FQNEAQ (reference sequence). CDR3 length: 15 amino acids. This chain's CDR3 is CASSLSSGRLDEQFF. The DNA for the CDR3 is TGTGCCAGCAGCTTAAGTAGCGGGAGATTGGATGAGCAGTTCTTC.

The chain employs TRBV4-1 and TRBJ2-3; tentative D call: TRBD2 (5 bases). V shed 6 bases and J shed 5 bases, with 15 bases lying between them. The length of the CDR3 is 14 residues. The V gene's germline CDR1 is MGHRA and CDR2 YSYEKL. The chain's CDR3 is CASRQWGRGDTQYF. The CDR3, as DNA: TGCGCCAGCAGACAATGGGGTCGGGGAGATACGCAGTATTTT.

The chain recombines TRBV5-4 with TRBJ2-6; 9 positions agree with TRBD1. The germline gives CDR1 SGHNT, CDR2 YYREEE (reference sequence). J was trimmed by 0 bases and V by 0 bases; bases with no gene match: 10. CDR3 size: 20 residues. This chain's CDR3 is CASSLGGAGTGFSGANVLTF. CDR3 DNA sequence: TGTGCCAGCAGCTTGGGAGGGGCCGGGACAGGGTTCTCTGGGGCCAACGTCCTGACTTTC.

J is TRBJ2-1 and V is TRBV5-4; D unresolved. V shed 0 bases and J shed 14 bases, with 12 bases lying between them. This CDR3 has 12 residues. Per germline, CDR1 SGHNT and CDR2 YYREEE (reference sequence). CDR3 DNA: TGTGCCAGCAGCTTGGTCCACTATTCGAAGTTCTTC. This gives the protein CASSLVHYSKFF.

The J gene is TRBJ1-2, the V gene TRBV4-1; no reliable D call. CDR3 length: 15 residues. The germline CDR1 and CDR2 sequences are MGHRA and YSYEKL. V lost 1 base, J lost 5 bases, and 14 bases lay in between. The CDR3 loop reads CASSQAPGEVYGYTF. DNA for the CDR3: TGCGCCAGCAGCCAAGCCCCGGGAGAAGTTTATGGCTACACCTTC.

The CDR3 spells CASSHRDRDGGYTF. CDR3 DNA sequence: TGCGCCAGCAGCCACCGGGACAGGGACGGCGGCTACACCTTC. The V and J genes are TRBV4-3 and TRBJ1-2; TRBD1 matches at 9 bases. The germline V gene encodes CDR1 LGHNA and CDR2 YSLEER. V dropped 3 bases and J dropped 8; count of bases not matched to a gene: 7. This CDR3 is built from 14 residues.

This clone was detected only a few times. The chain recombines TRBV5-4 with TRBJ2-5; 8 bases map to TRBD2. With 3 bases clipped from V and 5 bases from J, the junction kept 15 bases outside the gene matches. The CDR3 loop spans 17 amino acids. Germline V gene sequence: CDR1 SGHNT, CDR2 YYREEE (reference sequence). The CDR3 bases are TGTGCCAGCAGCTCCCCGGGACTAGGGGTGGCGGGTGAGACCCAGTACTTC. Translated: CASSSPGLGVAGETQYF.

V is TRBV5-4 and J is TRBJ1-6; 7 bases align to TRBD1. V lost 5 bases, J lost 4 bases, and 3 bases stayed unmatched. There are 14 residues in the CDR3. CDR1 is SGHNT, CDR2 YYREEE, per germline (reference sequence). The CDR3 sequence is CASSEQGYNSPLHF. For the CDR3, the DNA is TGTGCCAGCAGTGAACAGGGGTATAATTCACCCCTCCACTTT.

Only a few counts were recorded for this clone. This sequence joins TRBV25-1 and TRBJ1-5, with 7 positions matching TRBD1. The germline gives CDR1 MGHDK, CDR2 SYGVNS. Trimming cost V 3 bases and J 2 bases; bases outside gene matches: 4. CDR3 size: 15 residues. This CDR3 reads CASSDAGGGNQPQHF. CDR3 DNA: TGTGCCAGCAGTGATGCAGGGGGAGGCAATCAGCCCCAGCATTTT.

The CDR3 loop is CASRLTMTGANTEAFF. The CDR3 DNA reads as TGTGCCAGCAGACTGACAATGACAGGGGCGAACACTGAAGCTTTCTTT. V gene TRBV7-6 combines with J gene TRBJ1-1; 8 bases line up with TRBD1. Unmatched junction bases numbered 10, after V lost 6 bases and J lost 1 base. Per germline, CDR1 SGHVS and CDR2 FNYEAQ. The CDR3 is 16 amino acids.

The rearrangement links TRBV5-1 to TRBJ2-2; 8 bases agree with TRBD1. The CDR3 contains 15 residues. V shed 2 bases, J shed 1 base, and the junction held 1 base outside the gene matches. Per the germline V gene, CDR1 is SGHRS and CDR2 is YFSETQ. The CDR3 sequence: CASSFGQGNTGELFF. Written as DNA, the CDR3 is TGCGCCAGCAGCTTCGGACAGGGGAACACCGGGGAGCTGTTTTTT.

The DNA of the CDR3 is TGTGCCAGCAGCTTAGAACAGGGTCCCTCCTACGAGCAGTACTTC. Translation gives CASSLEQGPSYEQYF. The V and J genes are TRBV7-8 and TRBJ2-7, with D possibly being TRBD1 (6 bases). The CDR3 is made up of 15 amino acids. V was pared by 1 base and J by 0 bases, with 10 bases between. CDR1 is SGHVS, CDR2 FQNEAQ, per germline.

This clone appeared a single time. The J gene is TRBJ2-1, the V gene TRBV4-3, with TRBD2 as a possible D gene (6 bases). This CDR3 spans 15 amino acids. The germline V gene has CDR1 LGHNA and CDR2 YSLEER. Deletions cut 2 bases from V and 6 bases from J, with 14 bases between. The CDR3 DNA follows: TGCGCCAGCAGCCAATGGAGGGGCGGTGGCAATGAGCAGTTCTTC. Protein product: CASSQWRGGGNEQFF.

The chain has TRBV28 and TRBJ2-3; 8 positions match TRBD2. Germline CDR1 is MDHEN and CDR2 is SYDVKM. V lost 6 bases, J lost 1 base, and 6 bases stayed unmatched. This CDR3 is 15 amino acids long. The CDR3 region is CASSKRGGGTDTQYF. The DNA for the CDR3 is TGTGCCAGCAGCAAACGGGGGGGAGGCACAGATACGCAGTATTTT.